This TCR beta chain was captured in a study of blood T cell repertoires in COVID-19 (TCRdb year 2020). Describing the broader study: Collaborator samples came from the United States, Italy and Spain and covered acute and convalescent phases of COVID-19. The material from the prospective study consisted of cDNA or gDNA derived from T cells, B-cell-depleted T cells, or PBMCs. Subjects who had been exposed to COVID-19, were actively infected with it, or had recovered from it provided the deeply sampled blood TCRbeta repertoires that made up the dataset. The repertoires were released in a freely available public database meant as a resource for research on the immune response to SARS-CoV-2. The samples were drawn from two sources: the first 160 participants of the ongoing ImmuneRACE study, and 1,254 subjects contributed by 6 global collaborators. A de-identified subject ID, COVID-19 status, age in years and sex were almost always included in the sample metadata. Where available, HLA class I and class II types were taken from metadata supplied by the sample provider and were not determined by assay-based typing. The paper as a whole reports these results and caveats: Clinical and demographic metadata were provided uncurated, with the amount varying by source and participant.

One collaborating source in Seattle enrolled patients while the patients were actively infected and followed the patients over time throughout the course of disease. Whole blood was collected in K2EDTA tubes by collaborating institutions according to the institutions' own protocols. For TCRbeta analysis, collaborator samples were shipped as frozen whole blood, as isolated PBMCs, or as DNA extracted from either sample type. The V end gives up 4 bases and the J end 5 bases, leaving 9 bases in the junction not matched to a gene. From its cysteine to its phenylalanine, the CDR3 spans 16 amino acids. The CDR3 DNA has 48 bases and is translated from base 1. As encoded in the germline V gene, CDR1 is LGHNA while CDR2 is YSLEER. A note on this clone: Its antigen is currently not known. The record has no base qualities; no much larger clone is one base away.

TCRbeta CDR3 regions were amplified from genomic DNA using the immunoSEQ Assay, a bias-controlled multiplex PCR. The study's own analysis went as follows. Nucleated cell counts per sample were estimated from amplification of reference gene primers within the assay. To quantify the absolute abundance of each unique TCRbeta CDR3 rearrangement, sequence reads were collapsed and filtered. For each sample, productive Simpson clonality was calculated as the square root of Simpson's diversity index over productive rearrangements. The table comes from immuneACCESS by way of TCRdb, which keeps in-frame sequences with V and J called. Part of the clones is missing from these tables; in studies checked, under half for an unresolved V gene and the rest for unknown reasons. The V and J calls and the clone size are those of that table, but D and trimming were determined from the DNA. The sample table lists tens of thousands of clones, roughly 84% of them with a count of one. About a tenth of the sample belongs to the ten largest clones.

Sequencing was performed on peripheral blood. The V gene is TRBV4-3 and the J gene is TRBJ2-5; TRBD2 aligns with 11 central bases. The sequence was obtained from a man older than 75 with COVID-19, enrolled during active disease. The DNA is as follows: TGCGCCAGCAGCCCCCGGCTAGCGGGAGGCGGGGAGACCCAGTACTTC. This sequence encodes CASSPRLAGGGETQYF.